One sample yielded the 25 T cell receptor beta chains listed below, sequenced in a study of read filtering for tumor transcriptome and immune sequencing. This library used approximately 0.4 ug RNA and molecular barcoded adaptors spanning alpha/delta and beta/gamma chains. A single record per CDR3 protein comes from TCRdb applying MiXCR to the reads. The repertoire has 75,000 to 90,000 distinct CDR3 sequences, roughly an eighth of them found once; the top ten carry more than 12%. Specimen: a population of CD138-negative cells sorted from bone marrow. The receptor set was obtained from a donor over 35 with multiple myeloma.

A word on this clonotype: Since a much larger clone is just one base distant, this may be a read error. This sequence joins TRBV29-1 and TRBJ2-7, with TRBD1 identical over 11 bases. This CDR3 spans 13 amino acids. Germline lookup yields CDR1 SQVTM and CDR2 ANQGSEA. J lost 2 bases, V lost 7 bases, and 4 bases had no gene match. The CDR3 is CSAGTGGPYEQYF. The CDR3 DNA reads TGCAGCGCAGGGACAGGGGGGCCCTACGAGCAGTACTTC.

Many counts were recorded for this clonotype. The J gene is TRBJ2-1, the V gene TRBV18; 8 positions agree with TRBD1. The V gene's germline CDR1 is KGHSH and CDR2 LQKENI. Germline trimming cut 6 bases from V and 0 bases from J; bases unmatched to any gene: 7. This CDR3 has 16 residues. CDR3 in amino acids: CASSSRQGSSYNEQFF. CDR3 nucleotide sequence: TGTGCCAGCTCGTCCCGACAGGGGAGCTCCTACAATGAGCAGTTCTTC.

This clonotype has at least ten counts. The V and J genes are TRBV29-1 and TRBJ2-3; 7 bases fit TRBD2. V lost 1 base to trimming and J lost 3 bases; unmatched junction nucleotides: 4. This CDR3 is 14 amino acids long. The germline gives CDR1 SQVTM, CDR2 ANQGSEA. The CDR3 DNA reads TGCAGCGTTGAAGCAGGCGGGGGAACAGATACGCAGTATTTT. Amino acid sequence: CSVEAGGGTDTQYF.

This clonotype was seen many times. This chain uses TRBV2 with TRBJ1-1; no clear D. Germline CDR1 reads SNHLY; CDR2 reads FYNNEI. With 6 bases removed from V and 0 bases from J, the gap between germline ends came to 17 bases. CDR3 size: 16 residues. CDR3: CASRGVWGVMNTEAFF. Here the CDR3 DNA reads TGTGCCAGCAGGGGAGTTTGGGGTGTTATGAACACTGAAGCTTTCTTT.

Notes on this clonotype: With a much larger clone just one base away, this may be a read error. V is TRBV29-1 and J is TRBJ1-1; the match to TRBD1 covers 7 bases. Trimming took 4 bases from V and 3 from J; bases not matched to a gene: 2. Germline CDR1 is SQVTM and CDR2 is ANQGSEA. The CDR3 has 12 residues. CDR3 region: CSVGQGDTEAFF. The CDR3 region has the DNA TGCAGCGTTGGGCAGGGGGACACTGAAGCTTTCTTT.

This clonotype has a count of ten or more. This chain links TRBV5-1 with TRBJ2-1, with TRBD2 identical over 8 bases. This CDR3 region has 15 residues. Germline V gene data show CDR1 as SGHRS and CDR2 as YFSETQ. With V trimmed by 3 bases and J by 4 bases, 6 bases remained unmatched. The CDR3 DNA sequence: TGCGCCAGCAGCTCGGATAGCGGGAATTACAATGAGCAGTTCTTC. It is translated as CASSSDSGNYNEQFF.

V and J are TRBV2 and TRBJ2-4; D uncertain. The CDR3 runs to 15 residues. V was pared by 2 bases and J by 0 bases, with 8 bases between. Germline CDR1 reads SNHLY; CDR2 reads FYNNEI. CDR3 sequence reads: CASSETTLAKNIQYF. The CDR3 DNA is TGTGCCAGCAGTGAAACGACACTAGCCAAAAACATTCAGTACTTC.

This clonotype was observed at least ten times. The CDR3 nucleotides are TGCAGTGCTAGCCCCAGAAGCGGGAGGGGGTACAATGAGCAGTTCTTC. This sequence encodes CSASPRSGRGYNEQFF. The chain couples TRBV20-1 to TRBJ2-1; 10 bases fit TRBD2. This CDR3 has 16 amino acids. Germline CDR1 reads DFQATT; CDR2 reads SNEGSKA (reference sequence). V gave up 3 bases and J gave up 4 bases; unmatched junction bases: 9.

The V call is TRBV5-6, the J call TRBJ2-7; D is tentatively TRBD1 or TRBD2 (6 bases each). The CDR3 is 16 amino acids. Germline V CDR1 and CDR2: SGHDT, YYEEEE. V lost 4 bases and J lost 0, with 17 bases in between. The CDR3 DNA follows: TGTGCCAGCAGCATCCTCGGGGGCTCAGGCTCCTACGAGCAGTACTTC. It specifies CASSILGGSGSYEQYF. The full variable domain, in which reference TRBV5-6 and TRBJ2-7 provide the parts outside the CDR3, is DAGVTQSPTHLIKTRGQQVTLRCSPKSGHDTVSWYQQALGQGPQFIFQYYEEEERQRGNFPDRFSGHQFPNYSSELNVNALLLGDSALYLCASSILGGSGSYEQYFGPGTRLTVT.

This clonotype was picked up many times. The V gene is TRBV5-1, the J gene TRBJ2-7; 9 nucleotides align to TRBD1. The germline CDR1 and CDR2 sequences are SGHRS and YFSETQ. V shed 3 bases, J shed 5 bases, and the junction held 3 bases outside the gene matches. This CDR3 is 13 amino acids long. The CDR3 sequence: CASSSDRGDEQYF. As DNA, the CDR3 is TGCGCCAGCAGCTCGGACAGGGGCGACGAGCAGTACTTC.

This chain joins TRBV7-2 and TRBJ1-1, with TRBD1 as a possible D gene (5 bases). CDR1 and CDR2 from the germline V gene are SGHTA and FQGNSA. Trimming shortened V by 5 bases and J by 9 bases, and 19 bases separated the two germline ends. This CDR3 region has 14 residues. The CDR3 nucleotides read TGTGCCAGCAGCAGACGGGGGGGTGTATTGCAAGCTTTCTTT. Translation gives CASSRRGGVLQAFF.

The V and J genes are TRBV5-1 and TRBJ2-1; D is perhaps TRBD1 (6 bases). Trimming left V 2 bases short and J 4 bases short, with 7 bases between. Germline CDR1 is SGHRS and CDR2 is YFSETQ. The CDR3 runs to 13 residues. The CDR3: CASSLQGYNEQFF. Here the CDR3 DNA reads TGCGCCAGCAGCTTACAGGGATACAATGAGCAGTTCTTC.

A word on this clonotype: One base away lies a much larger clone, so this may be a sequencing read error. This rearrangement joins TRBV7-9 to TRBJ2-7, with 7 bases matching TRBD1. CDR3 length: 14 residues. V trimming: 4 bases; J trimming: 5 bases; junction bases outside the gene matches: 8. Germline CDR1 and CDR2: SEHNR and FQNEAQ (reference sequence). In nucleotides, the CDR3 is TGTGCCAGCAGCTCGTCTACAGGGGTCCACGAGCAGTACTTC. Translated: CASSSSTGVHEQYF.

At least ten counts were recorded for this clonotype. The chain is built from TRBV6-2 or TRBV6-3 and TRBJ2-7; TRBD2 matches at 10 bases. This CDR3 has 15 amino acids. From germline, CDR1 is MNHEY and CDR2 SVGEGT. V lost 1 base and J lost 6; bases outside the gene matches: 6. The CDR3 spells CASSYLLAGLSEQYF. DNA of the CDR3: TGTGCCAGCAGTTACTTACTAGCGGGACTTAGCGAGCAGTACTTC.

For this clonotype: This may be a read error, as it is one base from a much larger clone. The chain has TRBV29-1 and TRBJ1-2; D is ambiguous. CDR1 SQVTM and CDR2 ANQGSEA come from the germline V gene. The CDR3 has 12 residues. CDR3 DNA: TGCAGCGTTGAAAATAGTAACTATGGCTACGCCTTC. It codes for CSVENSNYGYAF.

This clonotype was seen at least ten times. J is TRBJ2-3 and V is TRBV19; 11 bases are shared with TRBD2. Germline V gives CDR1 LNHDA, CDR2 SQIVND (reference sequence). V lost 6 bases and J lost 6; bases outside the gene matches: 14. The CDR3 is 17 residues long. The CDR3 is CASRKGTSGLRGDTQYF. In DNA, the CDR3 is TGTGCCAGTAGGAAAGGGACTAGCGGTCTTAGGGGGGATACGCAGTATTTT. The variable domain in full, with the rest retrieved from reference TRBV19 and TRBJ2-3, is DGGITQSPKYLFRKEGQNVTLSCEQNLNHDAMYWYRQDPGQGLRLIYYSQIVNDFQKGDIAEGYSVSREKKESFPLTVTSAQKNPTAFYLCASRKGTSGLRGDTQYFGPGTRLTVL.

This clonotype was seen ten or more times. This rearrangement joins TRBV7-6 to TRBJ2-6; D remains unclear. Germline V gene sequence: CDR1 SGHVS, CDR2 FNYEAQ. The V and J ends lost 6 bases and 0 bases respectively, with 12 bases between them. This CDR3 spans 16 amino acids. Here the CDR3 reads CASSLAFPSGANVLTF. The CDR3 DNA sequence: TGTGCCAGCAGTCTCGCTTTCCCCTCTGGGGCCAACGTCCTGACTTTC.

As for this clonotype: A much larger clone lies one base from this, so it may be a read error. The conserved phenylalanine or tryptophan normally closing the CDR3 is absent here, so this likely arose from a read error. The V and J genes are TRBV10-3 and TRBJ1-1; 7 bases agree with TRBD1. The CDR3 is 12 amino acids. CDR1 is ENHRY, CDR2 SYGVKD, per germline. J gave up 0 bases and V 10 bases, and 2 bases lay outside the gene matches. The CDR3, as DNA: TGTGCCACACAGGGGATGAACACTGAAGCTTTCCTT. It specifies CATQGMNTEAFL.

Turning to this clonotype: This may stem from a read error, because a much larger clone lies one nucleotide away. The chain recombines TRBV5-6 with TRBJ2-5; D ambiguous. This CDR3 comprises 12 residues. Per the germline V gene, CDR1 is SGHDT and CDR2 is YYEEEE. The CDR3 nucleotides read TGTGCCAGCAGCTTGCCCCAAGGGACCCAGTACTTC. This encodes CASSLPQGTQYF.

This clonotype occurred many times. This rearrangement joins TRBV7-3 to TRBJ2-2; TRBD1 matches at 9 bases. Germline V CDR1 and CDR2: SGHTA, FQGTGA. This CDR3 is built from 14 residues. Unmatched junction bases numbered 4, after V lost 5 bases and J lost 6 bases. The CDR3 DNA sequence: TGTGCCAGCAGCCCCGGGACAGGGTCCGGGGAGCTGTTTTTT. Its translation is CASSPGTGSGELFF.

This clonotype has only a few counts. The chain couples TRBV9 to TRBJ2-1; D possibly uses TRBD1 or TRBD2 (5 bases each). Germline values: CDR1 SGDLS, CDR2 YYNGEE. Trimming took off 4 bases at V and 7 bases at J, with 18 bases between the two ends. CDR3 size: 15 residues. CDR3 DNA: TGTGCCAGCAGCATCACCGGGACGCAGGGTAATGAGCAGTTCTTC. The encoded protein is CASSITGTQGNEQFF.

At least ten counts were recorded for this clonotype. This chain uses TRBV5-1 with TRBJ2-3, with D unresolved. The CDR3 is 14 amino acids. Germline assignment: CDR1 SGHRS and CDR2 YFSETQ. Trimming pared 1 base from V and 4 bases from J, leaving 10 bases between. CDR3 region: CASSLSQVSDTQYF. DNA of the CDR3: TGCGCCAGCAGCTTGAGTCAGGTTTCAGATACGCAGTATTTT.

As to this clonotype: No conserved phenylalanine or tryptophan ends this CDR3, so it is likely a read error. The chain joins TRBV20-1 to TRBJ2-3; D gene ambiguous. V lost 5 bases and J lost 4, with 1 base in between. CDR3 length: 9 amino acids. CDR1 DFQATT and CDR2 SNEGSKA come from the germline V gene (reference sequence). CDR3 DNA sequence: TGCAGTGCTCCAGATACGCAGTATTCT. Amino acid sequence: CSAPDTQYS.

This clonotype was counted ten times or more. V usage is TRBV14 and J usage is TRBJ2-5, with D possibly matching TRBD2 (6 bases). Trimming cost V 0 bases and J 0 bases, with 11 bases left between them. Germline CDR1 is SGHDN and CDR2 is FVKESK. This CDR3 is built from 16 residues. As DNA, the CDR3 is TGTGCCAGCAGCCAAGAAATCGGGAGCTACCAAGAGACCCAGTACTTC. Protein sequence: CASSQEIGSYQETQYF.

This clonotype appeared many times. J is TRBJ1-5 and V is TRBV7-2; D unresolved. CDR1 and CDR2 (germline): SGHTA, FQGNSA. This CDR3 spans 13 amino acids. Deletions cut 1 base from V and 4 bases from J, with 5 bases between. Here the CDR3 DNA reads TGTGCCAGCAGCTTAGTACTGAATCAGCCCCAGCATTTT. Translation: CASSLVLNQPQHF.